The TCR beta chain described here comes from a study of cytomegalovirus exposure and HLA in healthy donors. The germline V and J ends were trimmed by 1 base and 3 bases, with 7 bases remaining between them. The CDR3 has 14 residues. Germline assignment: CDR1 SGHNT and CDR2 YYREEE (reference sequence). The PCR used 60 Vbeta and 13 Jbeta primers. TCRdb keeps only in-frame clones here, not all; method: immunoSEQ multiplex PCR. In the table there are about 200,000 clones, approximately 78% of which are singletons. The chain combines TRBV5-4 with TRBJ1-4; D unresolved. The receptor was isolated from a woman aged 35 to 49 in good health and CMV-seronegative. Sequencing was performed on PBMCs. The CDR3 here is CASSLFGPNEKLFF. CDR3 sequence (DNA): TGTGCCAGCAGCTTGTTTGGGCCTAATGAAAAACTGTTTTTT.